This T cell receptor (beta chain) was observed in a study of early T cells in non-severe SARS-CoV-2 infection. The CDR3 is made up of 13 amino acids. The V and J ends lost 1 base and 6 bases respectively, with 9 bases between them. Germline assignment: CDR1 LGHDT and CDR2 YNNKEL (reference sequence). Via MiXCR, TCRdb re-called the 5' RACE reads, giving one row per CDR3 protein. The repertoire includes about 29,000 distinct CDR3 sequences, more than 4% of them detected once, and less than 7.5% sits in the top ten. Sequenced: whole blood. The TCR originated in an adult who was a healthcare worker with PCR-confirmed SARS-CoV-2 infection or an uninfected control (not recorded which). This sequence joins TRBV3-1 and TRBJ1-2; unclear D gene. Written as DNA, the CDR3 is TGTGCCAGCAGCCAAGCCCTTCTCAATGGCTACACCTTC. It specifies CASSQALLNGYTF.